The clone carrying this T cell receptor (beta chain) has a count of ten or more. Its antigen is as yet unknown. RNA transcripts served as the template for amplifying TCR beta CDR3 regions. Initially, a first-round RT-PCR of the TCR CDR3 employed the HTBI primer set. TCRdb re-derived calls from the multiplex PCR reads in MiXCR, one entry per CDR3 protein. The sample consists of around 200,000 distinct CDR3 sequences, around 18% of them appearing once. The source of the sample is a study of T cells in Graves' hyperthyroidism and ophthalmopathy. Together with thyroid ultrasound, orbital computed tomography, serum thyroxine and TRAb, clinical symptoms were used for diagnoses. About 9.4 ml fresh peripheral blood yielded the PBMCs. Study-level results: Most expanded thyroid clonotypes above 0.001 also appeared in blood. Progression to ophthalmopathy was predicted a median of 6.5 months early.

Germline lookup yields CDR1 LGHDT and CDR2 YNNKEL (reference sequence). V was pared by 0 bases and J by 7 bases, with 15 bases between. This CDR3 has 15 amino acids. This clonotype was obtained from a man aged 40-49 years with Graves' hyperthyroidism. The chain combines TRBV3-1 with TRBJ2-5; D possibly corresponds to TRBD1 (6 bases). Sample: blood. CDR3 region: CASSQEAQGFLTQYF. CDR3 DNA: TGTGCCAGCAGCCAAGAGGCTCAGGGGTTTTTGACCCAGTACTTC.